This TCR beta chain was profiled in a study of control samples from healthy donors and cancer patients. The CDR3 spans 12 residues. The V end lost 4 bases, the J end lost 1 base, and 4 bases lay between the germline ends. Germline V lookup: CDR1 LGHDT, CDR2 YNNKEL (reference sequence). Produced via immunoSEQ multiplex PCR; TCRdb's table is partial and in-frame only. The sample contains 150,000 or so clones, roughly 92% of which appear only once. The chain uses TRBV3-1 (or the pseudogene TRBV3-2) and TRBJ1-1; D gene ambiguous. This TCR came from a man aged 35-49 years in good health. The sequencing input was blood. The CDR3 DNA sequence: TGTGCCAGCAGCCGATGGAACACTGAAGCTTTCTTT. This encodes CASSRWNTEAFF.